One sample yielded the 28 T cell receptor beta chains listed below, sequenced in a study of blood T cells in healthy people across ages. Combining a sample-barcoded 5' primer with a J-beta primer mix, a second PCR ran for about 7 to 11 cycles. TCRdb re-called the 5' RACE reads through MiXCR, storing one row per CDR3 protein. In the table there are approximately 780,000 distinct CDR3 sequences, around a quarter of which are singletons. This sample was also put to use in a study of T cells of mothers and their children.

The sequenced sample was blood. Every receptor here comes from a boy between 10 and 17 years old in good health.

This clonotype occurred a few times. Its ends do not fully match the called genes, so a read error is possible. This sequence joins TRBV5-5 and TRBJ2-7, with a weak D call TRBD2 (7 bases). The CDR3 runs 15 residues. Germline V lookup: CDR1 SGHKS, CDR2 YYEKEE (reference sequence). For the CDR3, the DNA is TGTGCCAGCAGCTTTTCGGGGGGCCGTGCTATGGGGCTAAACTTC. Encoded protein: CASSFSGGRAMGLNF. Variable domain in full (rest from reference TRBV5-5 and TRBJ2-7): DAGVTQSPTHLIKTRGQQVTLRCSPISGHKSVSWYQQVLGQGPQFIFQYYEKEERGRGNFPDRFSARQFPNYSSELNVNALLLGDSALYLCASSFSGGRAMGLNFGPGTRLTVT.

The rearrangement joins TRBV21-1 to TRBJ2-5; TRBD1, as called in the table, went unchecked against the DNA. TRBV21-1 is assigned pseudogene status. The CDR3 loop spans 18 amino acids. The CDR3 DNA follows: TGTGCCAGCAGCAAAGCTAGAGGACAGGGGCCCGTGGATGAGACCCAGTACTTC. Its protein product is CASSKARGQGPVDETQYF.

The gene calls are TRBV29-1 and TRBJ2-2; perhaps TRBD2 as D (6 bases). This CDR3 region has 13 residues. The germline V and J ends were trimmed by 5 bases and 4 bases, with 11 bases remaining between them. Germline V gene lookup returns CDR1 SQVTM and CDR2 ANQGSEA. The DNA of the CDR3 is TGCAGCGTTAACGAGGGAGGCACCGGGGAGCTGTTTTTT. As protein: CSVNEGGTGELFF.

The chain joins TRBV5-1 to TRBJ2-3; tentatively, D is TRBD2 (7 bases). CDR1 and CDR2 (germline): SGHRS, YFSETQ. Deletions cut 2 bases from V and 2 bases from J, with 21 bases between. The CDR3 is 18 residues long. CDR3 nucleotide sequence: TGCGCCAGCAGCTTCCAGGGAGTCCGGGCGGGGGCCACAGATACGCAGTATTTT. The encoded protein is CASSFQGVRAGATDTQYF.

This clonotype has just a few counts. The V and J genes are TRBV3-1 and TRBJ1-1, with 9 bases identical to TRBD1. With 4 bases clipped from V and 6 bases from J, the junction kept 9 bases outside the gene matches. This CDR3 contains 15 residues. CDR1 and CDR2 (germline): LGHDT, YNNKEL (reference sequence). CDR3 sequence: CASSLGDRDLAEAFF. As DNA, the CDR3 is TGTGCCAGCAGCCTGGGGGACAGGGACTTAGCTGAAGCTTTCTTT.

This clonotype came up a few times. This chain joins TRBV27 and TRBJ2-3; no clear D gene. Germline V gene sequence: CDR1 MNHEY, CDR2 SMNVEV (reference sequence). The CDR3 totals 16 residues. The V end lost 5 bases, the J end lost 0 bases, and 15 bases lay between the germline ends. The CDR3 bases are TGTGCCAGCAGTCCTGATTCCCTAGGGAGCACAGATACGCAGTATTTT. Its protein product is CASSPDSLGSTDTQYF.

This clonotype has only a few counts. This chain links TRBV20-1 with TRBJ2-5; 8 bases agree with TRBD2. Losses at the gene ends were 6 bases for V and 7 bases for J; bases not matched to a gene: 16. CDR1 and CDR2 from the germline V gene are DFQATT and SNEGSKA (reference sequence). The CDR3 is made up of 15 amino acids. Here the CDR3 reads CSARGLAGGVGTQYF. CDR3 DNA: TGCAGTGCCCGGGGGCTAGCGGGTGGAGTAGGGACCCAGTACTTC.

The chain joins TRBV12-3 or TRBV12-4 to TRBJ2-1, with 9 positions matching TRBD2. This CDR3 is built from 15 residues. Trimming at V came to 6 bases and at J to 4 bases, leaving 7 bases not matched to a gene. The CDR3 sequence is CASRHSGGDYNEQFF. As DNA, the CDR3 is TGTGCCAGCAGGCATAGCGGGGGAGATTACAATGAGCAGTTCTTC.

The J gene is TRBJ2-4, the V gene TRBV7-2; D not certain. The V gene's germline CDR1 is SGHTA and CDR2 FQGNSA. This CDR3 is 15 amino acids long. V was clipped by 2 bases and J by 0 bases, with 8 bases between them. DNA for the CDR3: TGTGCCAGCAGCTTAAGGCCTGTAGCCAAAAACATTCAGTACTTC. Encoded protein: CASSLRPVAKNIQYF.

In this sample, this clonotype turned up many times. The CDR3, as DNA: TGTGCCAGCAGCCAAGAAACGGGGGGGCCGAAGACCCAGTACTTC. Its translation: CASSQETGGPKTQYF. The J gene is TRBJ2-5, the V gene TRBV4-2; 8 nucleotides align to TRBD2. Germline V gene lookup returns CDR1 LGHNA and CDR2 YNFKEQ. The J segment lost 6 bases and the V segment lost 0 bases, leaving 6 bases of the junction unmatched. The CDR3 length is 15 residues.

This clonotype was observed a handful of times. The rearrangement joins TRBV19 to TRBJ2-1; no definite D call. The CDR3 contains 12 residues. CDR1 and CDR2 (germline): LNHDA, SQIVND (reference sequence). V dropped 0 bases and J dropped 5 bases, with 2 bases sitting between them. This chain's CDR3 is CASSIEDNEQFF. CDR3 DNA sequence: TGTGCCAGTAGTATAGAGGACAATGAGCAGTTCTTC.

This clonotype came up a few times. The rearrangement links TRBV5-1 to TRBJ2-2; D uncertain. CDR3 size: 14 residues. V was trimmed by 2 bases and J by 4 bases, leaving 9 bases between them. Germline CDR1 SGHRS, CDR2 YFSETQ. CDR3 residues: CASSFVLSTGELFF. Written as DNA, the CDR3 is TGCGCCAGCAGCTTTGTCCTCAGCACCGGGGAGCTGTTTTTT.

In its sample, this clonotype was seen a few times. The chain is built from TRBV5-1 and TRBJ2-1; TRBD1 matches at 7 bases. The length of the CDR3 is 15 residues. The germline CDR1 and CDR2 sequences are SGHRS and YFSETQ. V lost 2 bases, J lost 8 bases, and 10 bases stayed unmatched. The CDR3 sequence: CASSFRDSYRDEQFF. In nucleotides, the CDR3 is TGCGCCAGCAGCTTCCGGGACAGCTATAGGGATGAGCAGTTCTTC.

The V call is TRBV4-1, the J call TRBJ2-7, with TRBD2 matching 15 bases. The trim removed 1 base at V and 4 bases at J, leaving 5 bases unmatched. The CDR3 is 17 residues long. Germline V lookup: CDR1 MGHRA, CDR2 YSYEKL. Here the CDR3 reads CASSQAGTSGGPYEQYF. The CDR3 nucleotides read TGCGCCAGCAGCCAAGCTGGGACTAGCGGGGGGCCGTACGAGCAGTACTTC.

J is TRBJ2-5 and V is TRBV7-6; D is unresolved. The V gene lost 3 bases and the J gene lost 5 bases, with 13 bases spanning the gap. Germline CDR1 and CDR2: SGHVS and FNYEAQ. The CDR3 contains 14 residues. The chain's CDR3 is CASSFGRPWETQYF. The CDR3 coding sequence is TGTGCCAGCAGCTTTGGGCGGCCTTGGGAGACCCAGTACTTC.

The chain is built from TRBV3-1 and TRBJ2-1, with D possibly being TRBD1 or TRBD2 (5 bases each). V was pared by 0 bases and J by 10 bases, with 16 bases between. Per germline, CDR1 LGHDT and CDR2 YNNKEL (reference sequence). This CDR3 has 15 amino acids. In DNA form, the CDR3 reads TGTGCCAGCAGCCAAGACACCGGGACCCTGCAGGAGCAGTTCTTC. Protein product: CASSQDTGTLQEQFF.

In this sample, this clonotype turned up a few times. The chain couples TRBV9 to TRBJ2-3; 9 bases are shared with TRBD2. CDR1 and CDR2 from the germline V gene are SGDLS and YYNGEE. V was pared by 0 bases and J by 4 bases, with 6 bases of the junction left unmatched. This CDR3 is built from 16 residues. CDR3 coding DNA: TGTGCCAGCAGCGTAGTGGCGGGGGGGCCATCAGATACGCAGTATTTT. It yields the protein CASSVVAGGPSDTQYF. Together with reference TRBV9 and TRBJ2-3, the CDR3 gives the full variable domain: DSGVTQTPKHLITATGQRVTLRCSPRSGDLSVYWYQQSLDQGLQFLIQYYNGEERAKGNILERFSAQQFPDLHSELNLSSLELGDSALYFCASSVVAGGPSDTQYFGPGTRLTVL.

This chain links TRBV6-5 with TRBJ1-4; D may be TRBD1 (5 bases). CDR1 is MNHEY and CDR2 is SVGAGI in the germline V gene. Trimming stripped 2 bases from V and 5 bases from J, with 18 bases between. The CDR3 totals 17 residues. The CDR3 region has the DNA TGTGCCAGCAGTTACGCGGGGGGGGGTACGGGAAATGAAAAACTGTTTTTT. Translated: CASSYAGGGTGNEKLFF.

This clonotype was detected only a few times. The chain joins TRBV28 to TRBJ1-1; 8 bases agree with TRBD1. The V and J ends lost 4 bases and 1 base, in that order; junction bases with no gene match: 2. CDR3 size: 14 residues. Germline-derived CDR1 and CDR2 are MDHEN and SYDVKM. CDR3 sequence: CASSWGQANTEAFF. Written as DNA, the CDR3 is TGTGCCAGCAGTTGGGGACAGGCGAACACTGAAGCTTTCTTT.

The chain joins TRBV11-2 to TRBJ2-5; no firm D call. V gave up 0 bases and J gave up 5 bases, with 7 bases separating them. The CDR3 covers 13 residues. In germline, CDR1 is SGHAT, CDR2 FQNNGV. The chain's CDR3 is CASSLDLWETQYF. The CDR3 bases are TGTGCCAGCAGCTTAGATCTGTGGGAGACCCAGTACTTC.

The chain recombines TRBV12-3 or TRBV12-4 with TRBJ2-5, with D possibly TRBD1 on 5 matching bases. The length of the CDR3 is 13 residues. Trimming cost V 6 bases and J 4 bases, with 12 bases left between them. The CDR3 nucleotides read TGTGCCAGCAGGACTGCACAGGTAGAGACCCAGTACTTC. This translates into CASRTAQVETQYF.

The chain combines TRBV20-1 with TRBJ1-2; D perhaps matches TRBD1 (6 bases). Germline V gene data show CDR1 as DFQATT and CDR2 as SNEGSKA (reference sequence). Trimming pared 6 bases from V and 5 bases from J, leaving 25 bases between. This CDR3 comprises 16 residues. The CDR3 sequence is CSAVDGGVGHTYGYTF. In nucleotides, the CDR3 is TGCAGTGCCGTGGATGGCGGGGTGGGACACACTTATGGCTACACCTTC.

Here the CDR3 DNA reads TGTGCCAGCAGCTCACGACTCGAGAACTATGGCTACACCTTC. Translating it yields CASSSRLENYGYTF. This rearrangement joins TRBV5-5 to TRBJ1-2; D is undetermined. This CDR3 has 14 amino acids. Germline CDR1 is SGHKS and CDR2 is YYEKEE (reference sequence). V dropped 3 bases and J dropped 2 bases, with 11 bases sitting between them.

This chain connects TRBV3-1 to TRBJ1-1; D remains ambiguous. Trimming pared 2 bases from V and 1 base from J, leaving 5 bases between. This CDR3 region has 13 residues. Germline V gene sequence: CDR1 LGHDT, CDR2 YNNKEL (reference sequence). Here the CDR3 DNA reads TGTGCCAGCAGCCAAATGTCGAACACTGAAGCTTTCTTT. Its translation is CASSQMSNTEAFF.

This clonotype came up a few times. The V and J genes are TRBV7-3 and TRBJ1-4; no reliable D call. Germline lookup yields CDR1 SGHTA and CDR2 FQGTGA. Trimming left V 1 base short and J 8 bases short, with 20 bases between. The CDR3 covers 17 residues. Here the CDR3 reads CASSLNRPACVGEKLFF. The CDR3 bases are TGTGCCAGCAGCTTAAATCGGCCAGCCTGTGTCGGGGAAAAACTGTTTTTT.

Points on this clonotype: A much larger clonotype is one base distant, so this may be a read error. The gene calls are TRBV7-8 and TRBJ1-5, with unresolved D. The CDR3 has 13 residues. Germline lookup yields CDR1 SGHVS and CDR2 FQNEAQ. The CDR3 region is CACSPFQYQPQHF. Written as DNA, the CDR3 is TGTGCCTGCAGCCCATTTCAGTATCAGCCCCAGCATTTT.

The rearrangement joins TRBV9 to TRBJ1-1; the D gene is possibly TRBD1 (6 bases). Trimming removed 2 bases at V and 6 bases at J, with 14 bases between. This CDR3 has 14 amino acids. Germline lookup yields CDR1 SGDLS and CDR2 YYNGEE. The CDR3 region has the DNA TGTGCCAGCAGCGTGAAAGCTGACAGGTCTGAAGCTTTCTTT. It specifies CASSVKADRSEAFF.

This clonotype was seen a few times. An end of the junction does not agree with germline; a read error may underlie this. The chain combines TRBV12-3 or TRBV12-4 with TRBJ1-4; 8 bases map to TRBD1. The CDR3 consists of 12 residues. CDR3 amino acids: CASSLEGTGGVF. The DNA for the CDR3 is TGTGCCAGCAGTTTAGAAGGGACAGGTGGGGTTTTT.